The clone carrying this TCR beta chain has just one count. Its antigen is not known. Profiled with immunoSEQ multiplex PCR; TCRdb holds only in-frame clones, not every one. This table has approximately 88,000 clones, 90% to 97% appearing once. The CDR3 length is 17 residues. J lost 3 bases, V lost 0 bases, and 7 bases had no gene match. The germline V gene has CDR1 MRHNA and CDR2 SNTAGT. This record belongs to a study of cytomegalovirus exposure and HLA in healthy donors. Overall study findings and caveats: Reports indicated that the classifier achieved high specificity and sensitivity in diagnosing cytomegalovirus status. The tendency of first-cohort TCR clusters to co-occur in the 110 or so validation repertoires emerged from a later analysis.

The TCR comes from a woman aged 18-30 years in good health and CMV-seronegative. Input material: PBMCs. The chain joins TRBV6-4 to TRBJ2-2; TRBD1 aligns across 7 bases. The CDR3 region is CASSDSSRQGDTGELFF. The DNA for the CDR3 is TGTGCCAGCAGTGACTCCTCACGGCAGGGGGACACCGGGGAGCTGTTTTTT.